This T cell receptor beta chain emerged from a study of shared clonotypes between healthy human individuals. Points from the study as a whole: The low donor count limited represented genetic and exposure-history diversity.

This table comes from immunoSEQ multiplex PCR, and its TCRdb copy is limited to in-frame clones, with some not included. The data show about 2.4 million clones, over 85% seen once. There are 10 residues in the CDR3. V gave up 5 bases and J gave up 12 bases, with 14 bases separating them. Germline lookup yields CDR1 GTSNPN and CDR2 SVGIG (reference sequence). As to this clone: Its antigen remains unknown.

Those who donated were healthy HIV-negative adults, with no recent acute infections or vaccinations reported. The sequence was collected from a man between 18 and 35 years old in good health. V and J are TRBV30 and TRBJ2-7, with D unresolved. Sequencing was performed on naive CD4+ T cells sorted from blood. The subset was: CD45RA+ positively selected. The CDR3 reads CAWGGPRLYF. The DNA for the CDR3 is TGTGCCTGGGGTGGACCTAGGTTGTACTTC.